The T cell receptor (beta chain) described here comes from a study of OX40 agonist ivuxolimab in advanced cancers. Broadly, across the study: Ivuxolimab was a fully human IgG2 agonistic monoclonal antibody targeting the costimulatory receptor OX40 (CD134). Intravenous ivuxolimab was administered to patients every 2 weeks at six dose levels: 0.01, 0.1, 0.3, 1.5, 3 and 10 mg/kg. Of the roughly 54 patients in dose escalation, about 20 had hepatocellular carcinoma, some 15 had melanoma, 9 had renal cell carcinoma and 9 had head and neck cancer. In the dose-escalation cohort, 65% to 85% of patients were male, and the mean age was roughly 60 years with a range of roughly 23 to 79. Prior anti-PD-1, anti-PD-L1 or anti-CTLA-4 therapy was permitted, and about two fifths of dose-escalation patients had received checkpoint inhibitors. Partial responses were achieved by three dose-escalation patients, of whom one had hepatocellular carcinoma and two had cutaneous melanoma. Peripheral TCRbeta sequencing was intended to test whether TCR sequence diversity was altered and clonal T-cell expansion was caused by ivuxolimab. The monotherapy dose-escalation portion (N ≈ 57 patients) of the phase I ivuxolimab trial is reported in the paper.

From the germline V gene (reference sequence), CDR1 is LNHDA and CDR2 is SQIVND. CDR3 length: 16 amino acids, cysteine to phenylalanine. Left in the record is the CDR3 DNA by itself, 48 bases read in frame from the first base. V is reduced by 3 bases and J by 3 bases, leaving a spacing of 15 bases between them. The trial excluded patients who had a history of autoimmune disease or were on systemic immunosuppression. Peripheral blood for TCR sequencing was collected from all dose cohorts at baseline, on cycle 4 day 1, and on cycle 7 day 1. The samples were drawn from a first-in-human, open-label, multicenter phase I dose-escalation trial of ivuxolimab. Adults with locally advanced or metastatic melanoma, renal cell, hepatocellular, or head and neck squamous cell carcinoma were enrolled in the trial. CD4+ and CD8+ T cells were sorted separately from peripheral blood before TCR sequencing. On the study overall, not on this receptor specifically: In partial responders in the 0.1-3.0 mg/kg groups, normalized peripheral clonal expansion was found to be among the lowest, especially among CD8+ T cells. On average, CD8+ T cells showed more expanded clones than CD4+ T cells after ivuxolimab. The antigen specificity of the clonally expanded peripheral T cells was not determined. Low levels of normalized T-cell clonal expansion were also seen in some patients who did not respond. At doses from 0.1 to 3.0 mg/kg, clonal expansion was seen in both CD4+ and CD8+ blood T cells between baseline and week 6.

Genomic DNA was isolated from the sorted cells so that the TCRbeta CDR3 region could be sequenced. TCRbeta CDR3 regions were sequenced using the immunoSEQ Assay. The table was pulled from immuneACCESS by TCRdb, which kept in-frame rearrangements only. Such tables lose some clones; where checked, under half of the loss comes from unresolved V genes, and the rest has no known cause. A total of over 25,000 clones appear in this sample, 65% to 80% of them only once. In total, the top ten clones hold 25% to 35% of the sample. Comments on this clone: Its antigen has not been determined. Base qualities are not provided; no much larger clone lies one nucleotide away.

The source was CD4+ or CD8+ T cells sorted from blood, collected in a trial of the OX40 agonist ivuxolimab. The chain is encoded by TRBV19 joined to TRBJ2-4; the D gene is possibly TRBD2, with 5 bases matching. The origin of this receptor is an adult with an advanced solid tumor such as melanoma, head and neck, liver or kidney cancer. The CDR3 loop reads CASSIKAGGSKNIQYF. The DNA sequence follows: TGTGCCAGTAGTATTAAGGCAGGAGGTAGCAAAAACATTCAGTACTTC.